Following are 9 T cell receptor beta chains from one sample sequenced in a study of blood T cell repertoires in COVID-19. Some clones are missing from TCRdb's copy, which holds only in-frame ones; the method was immunoSEQ multiplex PCR. The table shows over 200,000 clones, with over 65% occurring only once. Sequencing input: peripheral blood. The receptors stem from a woman of 80 years or more with acute or convalescent COVID-19.

The chain links TRBV5-5 to TRBJ2-1; 13 bases line up with TRBD2. The CDR3 runs to 17 residues. Per the germline V gene, CDR1 is SGHKS and CDR2 is YYEKEE (reference sequence). The V segment lost 3 bases and the J segment 7 bases; nucleotides outside the gene matches: 10. CDR3 bases: TGTGCCAGCAGCTCGCATGCGGGACTAGCGGGGAAGAATGAGCAGTTCTTC. Translation: CASSSHAGLAGKNEQFF.

J is TRBJ1-5 and V is TRBV19; D is possibly TRBD1 (6 bases). CDR3 size: 14 residues. Trimming took off 3 bases at V and 8 bases at J, with 14 bases between the two ends. The V gene's germline CDR1 is LNHDA and CDR2 SQIVND (reference sequence). The CDR3 region is CASSIRGPIEPQHF. In DNA form, the CDR3 reads TGTGCCAGTAGTATCAGGGGCCCCATAGAGCCCCAGCATTTT.

This clone was detected ten times or more. V and J are TRBV6-5 and TRBJ1-1; D is unresolved. Germline V CDR1 and CDR2: MNHEY, SVGAGI. V lost 2 bases, J lost 6 bases, and 13 bases lay in between. The CDR3 covers 14 residues. The CDR3 loop is CASSYRPAGSEAFF. The CDR3 coding sequence is TGTGCCAGCAGTTACCGGCCGGCGGGTTCTGAAGCTTTCTTT.

This clone was recorded a few times. The chain employs TRBV25-1 and TRBJ2-7, with a possible D match to TRBD1 (6 bases). The germline CDR1 and CDR2 sequences are MGHDK and SYGVNS. The CDR3 consists of 14 residues. The ends were cut back, 5 bases at V and 2 bases at J, with 13 bases in the middle. Written as DNA, the CDR3 is TGTGCCAGCAGTCGGCAGGGGAGTCCCTACGAGCAGTACTTC. This gives the protein CASSRQGSPYEQYF.

This clone was counted between two and nine times. The chain couples TRBV4-1 to TRBJ2-1; TRBD2 aligns across 12 bases. V lost 3 bases to trimming and J lost 8 bases; unmatched junction nucleotides: 14. The CDR3 covers 18 residues. The germline V gene has CDR1 MGHRA and CDR2 YSYEKL. The CDR3 nucleotides read TGCGCCAGCAGCCATCGGCCACCTAGCGGGAGGGCCGTGTATGAGCAGTTCTTC. The encoded protein is CASSHRPPSGRAVYEQFF.

This clone was seen only once. The chain employs TRBV5-5 and TRBJ2-7; D is unclear. The V and J ends lost 0 bases and 0 bases respectively, with 13 bases between them. Per the germline V gene, CDR1 is SGHKS and CDR2 is YYEKEE (reference sequence). CDR3 length: 16 residues. DNA of the CDR3: TGTGCCAGCAGCTTGGCAGGTCCCCTAAACTCCTACGAGCAGTACTTC. Protein sequence: CASSLAGPLNSYEQYF.

The chain combines TRBV6-6 with TRBJ1-1, with D perhaps matching TRBD1 (6 bases). The CDR3 runs 17 residues. V gave up 5 bases and J gave up 1 base, with 20 bases separating them. In germline, CDR1 is MNHNY, CDR2 SVGAGI (reference sequence). CDR3 bases: TGTGCCAGCAGTCGCTCACAGGGTCTCAAAGGGAACACTGAAGCTTTCTTT. It codes for CASSRSQGLKGNTEAFF.

V usage is TRBV5-6 and J usage is TRBJ2-7; 8 bases align to TRBD1. The junction had 8 bases not matched to a gene; V was cut back by 4 bases and J by 2 bases. The CDR3 is 15 residues long. Germline loops: CDR1 SGHDT, CDR2 YYEEEE. The CDR3 sequence is CASSRPGTGPYEQYF. The DNA of the CDR3 is TGTGCCAGCAGCCGACCCGGGACAGGTCCCTACGAGCAGTACTTC. The variable domain in full, completed from reference TRBV5-6 and TRBJ2-7, reads DAGVTQSPTHLIKTRGQQVTLRCSPKSGHDTVSWYQQALGQGPQFIFQYYEEEERQRGNFPDRFSGHQFPNYSSELNVNALLLGDSALYLCASSRPGTGPYEQYFGPGTRLTVT.

The V gene is TRBV15, the J gene TRBJ2-3, with D uncertain. CDR3 size: 14 residues. V shed 5 bases and J shed 0 bases, with 9 bases lying between them. The germline V gene encodes CDR1 LNHNV and CDR2 YYDKDF (reference sequence). Written as DNA, the CDR3 is TGTGCCACCAGCGGCGGTGGGAGCACAGATACGCAGTATTTT. Translating it yields CATSGGGSTDTQYF.